The clone carrying this TCR beta chain was seen once. Its antigen remains unidentified. Clones were sequenced by immunoSEQ multiplex PCR, and TCRdb holds only the in-frame ones, with some missing. This sample carries roughly 26,000 clones, about nine tenths of them seen once, and the ten largest clones take about 22%. The sample originates from a study of OX40 agonist ivuxolimab in advanced cancers. Germline lookup yields CDR1 MNHNY and CDR2 SVGAGI (reference sequence). Trimming took 7 bases from V and 7 from J, leaving 22 bases between them. This CDR3 is 16 amino acids long. Study results and limitations: Relative to CD4+ cells, CD8+ T cells on average had more expanded clones.

This sequence was found in an adult with an advanced solid tumor such as melanoma, head and neck, liver or kidney cancer. This chain links TRBV6-6 with TRBJ2-2; possibly TRBD1 or TRBD2 for D (6 bases each). This specimen was CD4+ or CD8+ T cells sorted from blood, taken in a trial of the OX40 agonist ivuxolimab. DNA for the CDR3: TGTGCCAGCATCGCTCGGAGGGGGTTCGGAGGCGGGGAGCTGTTTTTT. Amino acids: CASIARRGFGGGELFF.